What follows are 14 T cell receptor beta chains derived from one specimen sequenced in a study of siplizumab effects on memory and regulatory T cells. Libraries were prepared by immunoSEQ multiplex PCR; TCRdb keeps only in-frame clonotypes and omits some of them. The data show more than 85,000 clones, roughly 94% seen once. Sequenced sample: Tregs sorted from blood. The source of these receptors is a human donor in good health.

This clone was counted once. V is TRBV28 and J is TRBJ1-2; no clear D gene. Germline CDR1 and CDR2: MDHEN and SYDVKM. V was trimmed by 2 bases and J by 2 bases, leaving 9 bases between them. There are 14 residues in the CDR3. The CDR3 nucleotides read TGTGCCAGCAGTTTAAGGGTATCCAACTATGGCTACACCTTC. Protein: CASSLRVSNYGYTF.

The chain combines TRBV20-1 with TRBJ2-1, with D possibly being TRBD2 (6 bases). This CDR3 spans 10 amino acids. V lost 7 bases and J 9 bases, leaving 10 bases between the germline ends. CDR1 DFQATT and CDR2 SNEGSKA come from the germline V gene (reference sequence). The CDR3 nucleotides read TGCAGTGTTATGGGGGGTGAGCAGTTCTTC. Translated: CSVMGGEQFF.

J is TRBJ2-5 and V is TRBV23-1, with D unresolved. TRBV23-1 is filed as an ORF, its function uncertain. CDR3 length equals 14 residues. V was cut by 4 bases and J by 10 bases, with 19 bases left in between. The CDR3 loop reads CASSLPGLPRVQYF. In DNA, the CDR3 is TGCGCCAGCAGTCTACCGGGCCTCCCAAGGGTCCAGTACTTC.

The V gene is TRBV5-4, the J gene TRBJ2-7; D is unclear. From germline, CDR1 is SGHNT and CDR2 YYREEE (reference sequence). The V end was cut by 1 base, the J end by 1 base, with 9 bases between. The CDR3 runs to 14 residues. DNA for the CDR3: TGTGCCAGCAGCTTGATTGGTAGTTCCTACGAGCAGTACTTC. Protein sequence: CASSLIGSSYEQYF.

This rearrangement joins TRBV6-1 to TRBJ2-3; D possibly corresponds to TRBD2 (6 bases). CDR3 size: 17 residues. Trimming cost V 0 bases and J 0 bases, with 13 bases left between them. Germline V gene data show CDR1 as MNHNS and CDR2 as SASEGT. The CDR3 reads CASSEAWSGPSTDTQYF. The CDR3 bases are TGTGCCAGCAGTGAAGCGTGGAGCGGGCCTAGCACAGATACGCAGTATTTT.

The chain recombines TRBV18 with TRBJ2-7; 8 bases are a match to TRBD1. V lost 5 bases to trimming and J lost 7 bases; unmatched junction nucleotides: 7. From germline, CDR1 is KGHSH and CDR2 LQKENI. The CDR3 has 13 residues. In DNA, the CDR3 is TGTGCCAGCTCATTACGGGACAGGTCTGAGCAGTACTTC. As protein: CASSLRDRSEQYF.

The gene calls are TRBV7-8 and TRBJ2-3; tentatively, D is TRBD1 (5 bases). Germline V gives CDR1 SGHVS, CDR2 FQNEAQ. The CDR3 runs 14 residues. The V gene lost 3 bases and the J gene lost 3 bases, with 10 bases spanning the gap. CDR3 protein: CASSFGASTDTQYF. Here the CDR3 DNA reads TGTGCCAGCAGCTTTGGGGCGTCGACAGATACGCAGTATTTT. Supplemented by reference TRBV7-8 and TRBJ2-3, the full variable domain reads GAGVSQSPRYKVAKRGQDVALRCDPISGHVSLFWYQQALGQGPEFLTYFQNEAQLDKSGLPSDRFFAERPEGSVSTLKIQRTQQEDSAVYLCASSFGASTDTQYFGPGTRLTVL.

This chain joins TRBV7-8 and TRBJ1-1; TRBD1 is a possible D gene (6 bases). The CDR3 consists of 14 residues. Germline values: CDR1 SGHVS, CDR2 FQNEAQ. The ends were cut back, 5 bases at V and 2 bases at J, with 12 bases in the middle. CDR3 sequence reads: CASSRGTPNTEAFF. CDR3 nucleotides: TGTGCCAGCAGCAGGGGGACACCCAACACTGAAGCTTTCTTT. The full variable domain, rest sourced from reference TRBV7-8 and TRBJ1-1, is GAGVSQSPRYKVAKRGQDVALRCDPISGHVSLFWYQQALGQGPEFLTYFQNEAQLDKSGLPSDRFFAERPEGSVSTLKIQRTQQEDSAVYLCASSRGTPNTEAFFGQGTRLTVV.

The J gene is TRBJ2-3, the V gene TRBV27; D may be TRBD1 or TRBD2 (6 bases each). From germline, CDR1 is MNHEY and CDR2 SMNVEV (reference sequence). The CDR3 extends over 18 amino acids. V dropped 3 bases and J dropped 3 bases, with 22 bases sitting between them. CDR3 sequence (DNA): TGTGCCAGCAGTTTCAAACCCGATCGGGGGACAAGTACAGATACGCAGTATTTT. Translated: CASSFKPDRGTSTDTQYF.

The chain has TRBV27 and TRBJ1-2, with TRBD1 as a possible D gene (6 bases). CDR3 length equals 13 residues. The V end was cut by 4 bases, the J end by 4 bases, with 10 bases between. The germline V gene has CDR1 MNHEY and CDR2 SMNVEV (reference sequence). The CDR3 sequence is CASSSDSLYGYTF. The CDR3 nucleotides read TGTGCCAGCAGTTCGGACAGCCTCTATGGCTACACCTTC.

V and J are TRBV28 and TRBJ1-5; no clear D. Germline CDR1 and CDR2: MDHEN and SYDVKM. Trimming stripped 4 bases from V and 6 bases from J, with 7 bases between. This CDR3 is 12 amino acids long. CDR3 nucleotide sequence: TGTGCCAGCAGTTGGCACGGTCAGCCCCAGCATTTT. Translated, it gives CASSWHGQPQHF. The full variable domain, with the rest looked up from reference TRBV28 and TRBJ1-5, is DVKVTQSSRYLVKRTGEKVFLECVQDMDHENMFWYRQDPGLGLRLIYFSYDVKMKEKGDIPEGYSVSREKKERFSLILESASTNQTSMYLCASSWHGQPQHFGDGTRLSIL.

The rearrangement links TRBV7-6 to TRBJ2-3; maybe TRBD2 (5 bases). The length of the CDR3 is 15 residues. V dropped 1 base and J dropped 3 bases, with 11 bases sitting between them. Germline lookup yields CDR1 SGHVS and CDR2 FNYEAQ. The CDR3 DNA is TGTGCCAGCAGCTTAGGCGGGCTAGCAACAGATACGCAGTATTTT. Translating it yields CASSLGGLATDTQYF.

This chain connects TRBV18 to TRBJ2-5, with unresolved D. This CDR3 contains 16 residues. V lost 3 bases and J 1 base, leaving 15 bases between the germline ends. Germline-derived CDR1 and CDR2 are KGHSH and LQKENI. Here the CDR3 reads CASSPRFGAPQETQYF. The DNA for the CDR3 is TGTGCCAGCTCACCCCGGTTTGGAGCGCCCCAAGAGACCCAGTACTTC.

The V call is TRBV4-1, the J call TRBJ1-6, with D perhaps TRBD1 (5 bases). Germline V gives CDR1 MGHRA, CDR2 YSYEKL. V lost 6 bases and J 7 bases, leaving 28 bases between the germline ends. The CDR3 has 19 amino acids. The CDR3 sequence is CASSLYGGDPGYQNSPLHF. The DNA for the CDR3 is TGCGCCAGCAGTCTATACGGGGGGGACCCGGGTTATCAGAATTCACCCCTCCACTTT.